The 3 T cell receptor beta chains in this list originate from one sample, sequenced in a study of T-cell reconstitution after alpha-beta-depleted transplantation in children. Researchers prepared the TCRbeta library using unique molecular identifiers, the study reports. One entry per CDR3 protein, called by TCRdb with MiXCR from the PCR reads. The sample has roughly 500,000 distinct CDR3 sequences, roughly an eighth seen once. Sequenced material: PBMCs from the stem cell graft donor, taken from the stem cell graft. The receptors stem from a human donor who donated a stem cell graft to a child with combined immunodeficiency.

The table lists this clonotype with a few counts. The chain has TRBV6-2 or TRBV6-3 and TRBJ2-3, with 13 positions matching TRBD2. Germline values: CDR1 MNHEY, CDR2 SVGEGT. The CDR3 totals 17 residues. V shed 6 bases and J 3 bases; nucleotides not matched to a gene: 9. The DNA for the CDR3 is TGTGCCAGCAGCAGGTTCGGGACTAGCGGGGAGACAGATACGCAGTATTTT. Its protein is CASSRFGTSGETDTQYF.

This clonotype was counted only a few times. This sequence joins TRBV7-3 and TRBJ2-5, with a possible D match to TRBD1 (6 bases). The germline V gene has CDR1 SGHTA and CDR2 FQGTGA. This CDR3 spans 13 amino acids. V lost 5 bases to trimming and J lost 5 bases, with 12 bases between them. Here the CDR3 reads CASSQDSEETQYF. The CDR3 bases are TGTGCCAGCAGCCAGGACAGCGAGGAGACCCAGTACTTC.

Only a few counts were recorded for this clonotype. The V and J genes are TRBV20-1 and TRBJ2-3; TRBD2 matches at 14 bases. Germline trimming cut 1 base from V and 0 bases from J; bases unmatched to any gene: 6. The CDR3 extends over 18 amino acids. Germline assignment: CDR1 DFQATT and CDR2 SNEGSKA (reference sequence). Written as DNA, the CDR3 is TGCAGTGCTAGAGGGGGGGGACTAGCGGGAGCCAGCACAGATACGCAGTATTTT. Encoded protein: CSARGGGLAGASTDTQYF.